The 4 T cell receptor beta chains below were found in one sample sequenced in a study of neurological immune-mediated disorders. TCRdb called the 5' RACE reads again in MiXCR, with one record for every CDR3 protein. The sample lists about 43,000 distinct CDR3 sequences; about 12% were seen once. The source material was PBMCs. These receptors originate from a female donor in good health.

This clonotype was observed a handful of times. V usage is TRBV2 and J usage is TRBJ2-7, with 7 bases aligning to TRBD1. Trimming took 7 bases from V and 3 from J; bases not matched to a gene: 6. CDR3 length: 13 residues. Germline CDR1 reads SNHLY; CDR2 reads FYNNEI. CDR3 loop: CASNPQGVYEQYF. The CDR3 coding sequence is TGTGCCAGCAACCCTCAGGGGGTCTACGAGCAGTACTTC.

At least ten counts were recorded for this clonotype. J is TRBJ2-5 and V is TRBV28; tentative D call: TRBD2 (7 bases). The CDR3 has 15 residues. With 8 bases removed from V and 1 base from J, the gap between germline ends came to 17 bases. Germline V gene lookup returns CDR1 MDHEN and CDR2 SYDVKM. CDR3 residues: CASEGAGATQETQYF. Written as DNA, the CDR3 is TGTGCCAGCGAAGGGGCGGGGGCCACCCAAGAGACCCAGTACTTC.

This clonotype was seen many times. The chain couples TRBV5-1 to TRBJ2-2, with a tentative D call TRBD2 (6 bases). V was shortened by 1 base and J by 3 bases, with 10 bases between the two germline ends. The CDR3 is 15 residues long. Germline loops: CDR1 SGHRS, CDR2 YFSETQ. In DNA, the CDR3 is TGCGCCAGCAGCTTGCGGGAGCTCCACACCGGGGAGCTGTTTTTT. Encoded protein: CASSLRELHTGELFF.

This clonotype was observed at least ten times. The rearrangement joins TRBV15 to TRBJ2-5, with D perhaps TRBD1 (6 bases). Deletions cut 1 base from V and 4 bases from J, with 10 bases between. The CDR3 is made up of 14 amino acids. Per germline, CDR1 LNHNV and CDR2 YYDKDF (reference sequence). The CDR3 region has the DNA TGTGCCACCAGCAGAGGGACAGTGAGAGAGACCCAGTACTTC. Protein: CATSRGTVRETQYF. The whole variable domain, filled in from reference TRBV15 and TRBJ2-5, reads DAMVIQNPRYQVTQFGKPVTLSCSQTLNHNVMYWYQQKSSQAPKLLFHYYDKDFNNEADTPDNFQSRRPNTSFCFLDIRSPGLGDTAMYLCATSRGTVRETQYFGPGTRLLVL.